This section outlines one TCR beta chain sequence together with its context. CDR1 is GTSNPN and CDR2 is SVGIG in the germline V gene (reference sequence). The CDR3 length is 15 residues. Unmatched junction bases numbered 9, after V lost 1 base and J lost 4 bases. The sample comes from a study of cytomegalovirus exposure and HLA in healthy donors. Use of 60 Vbeta and 13 Jbeta primers characterized the PCR. The method was immunoSEQ multiplex PCR; TCRdb's version includes in-frame clones alone and lacks a portion of them. This sample has 50,000 to 60,000 clones, with more than 75% found just once. This chain joins TRBV30 and TRBJ2-5, with TRBD1 matching 7 bases. The clonotype was recovered from a female donor in good health and CMV-seronegative. Input material: PBMCs. The CDR3 sequence is CAWSEPRGFGETQYF. The CDR3 bases are TGTGCCTGGAGTGAGCCCAGGGGGTTCGGAGAGACCCAGTACTTC.